The T cell receptor (beta chain) described here comes from a study of blood T cell repertoires in COVID-19. About the research overall: Samples representing acute and convalescent COVID-19 were sourced from the United States, Italy and Spain. In each case, the material was cDNA or gDNA derived from T cells, B-cell-depleted T cells, or PBMCs.

The CDR3 sequence is 13 residues long. Per the germline V gene, CDR1 is MGHRA and CDR2 is YSYEKL. The germline V and J ends were trimmed by 1 base and 3 bases, with 7 bases remaining between them. Per the authors' pipeline: Reference gene primer amplification yielded estimated nucleated cell counts. Data came from immunoSEQ multiplex PCR; TCRdb stores just in-frame clones and leaves some out. The D gene and trimming were derived from the DNA, and the V and J assignments and clone size from that table. The table records some 220,000 clones, 84% of them present only once. J is TRBJ2-7 and V is TRBV4-1; tentatively, D is TRBD2 (6 bases). The receptor comes from a man in his fifties with acute or convalescent COVID-19. Sequencing was performed on peripheral blood. CDR3 DNA: TGCGCCAGCAGCCAAGGACTAGGCTACGAGCAGTACTTC. It is translated as CASSQGLGYEQYF.